One T cell receptor (beta chain) is described in this entry. Its target is unknown. Treatment of all HIV participants took place in the United States. Going into DNA extraction, samples held about 1-11 million cryopreserved PBMC. Looked up from germline, CDR1 is LNHDA and CDR2 is SQIVND (reference sequence). V lost 4 bases and J lost 2, with 10 bases in between. This CDR3 region has 14 residues. Researchers report immunoSEQ v3.0 was run at survey level. The data were produced by immunoSEQ multiplex PCR, yet TCRdb's version contains in-frame clones alone and is incomplete. The sample lists 30,000 to 40,000 clones, around 90% seen once, with 10% to 15% in the top ten. The data stem from a study of long-term antiretroviral therapy in people with HIV. Study results and limitations: Compared with controls, HIV repertoires showed narrower CDR3 length ranges. ART adherence, viral resistance and therapy changes went undocumented.

The input for sequencing was unsorted PBMCs, taken 1.1 years after starting antiretroviral therapy. The TCR sequence derives from a man younger than 35 with HIV. This sequence joins TRBV19 and TRBJ2-3, with D unclear. CDR3 DNA: TGTGCCAGTAGTAGATTAGGGATCACAGATACGCAGTATTTT. It codes for CASSRLGITDTQYF. Full variable domain (outside the CDR3, taken from reference TRBV19 and TRBJ2-3): DGGITQSPKYLFRKEGQNVTLSCEQNLNHDAMYWYRQDPGQGLRLIYYSQIVNDFQKGDIAEGYSVSREKKESFPLTVTSAQKNPTAFYLCASSRLGITDTQYFGPGTRLTVL.